This T cell receptor beta chain was captured by sequencing in a study of cytomegalovirus exposure and HLA in healthy donors. Background on the study: Drawn from HLA-typed donors, tens of millions of unique TCRs were held in an early data release.

The CDR3 spans 14 residues. V lost 5 bases and J lost 5; bases outside the gene matches: 7. The V gene's germline CDR1 is PRHDT and CDR2 FYEKMQ (reference sequence). 60 Vbeta and 13 Jbeta primers were used in PCR. Original processing notes: The authors later counted roughly 76 million unique TCR beta chains, some 12 million of them shared. Only in-frame clones appear in the TCRdb table, and some are missing; sequencing was by immunoSEQ multiplex PCR. V and J calls and clone size are as listed in that table; D and trimming were resolved from the DNA. This sample has around 150,000 clones, with almost 80% found just once.

The sample comprised PBMCs. The chain joins TRBV13 to TRBJ1-1; the match to TRBD1 covers 8 bases. The receptor was isolated from a woman aged 50 to 65 in good health and CMV-seropositive. Written as DNA, the CDR3 is TGTGCCAGCAGCGGACCAGGACAGGGAACTGAAGCTTTCTTT. Protein product: CASSGPGQGTEAFF.